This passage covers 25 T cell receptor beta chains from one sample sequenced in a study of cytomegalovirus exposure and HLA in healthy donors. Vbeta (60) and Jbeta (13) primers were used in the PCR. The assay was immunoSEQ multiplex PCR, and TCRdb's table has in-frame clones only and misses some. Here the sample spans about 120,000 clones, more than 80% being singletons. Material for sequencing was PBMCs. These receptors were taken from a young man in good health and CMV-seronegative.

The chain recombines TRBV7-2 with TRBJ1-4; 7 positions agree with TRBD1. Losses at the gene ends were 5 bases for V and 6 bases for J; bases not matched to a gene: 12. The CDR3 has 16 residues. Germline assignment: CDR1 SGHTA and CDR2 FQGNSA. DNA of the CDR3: TGTGCCAGCAGCGGACGGTCAGGGGGGACCTATGAAAAACTGTTTTTT. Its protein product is CASSGRSGGTYEKLFF.

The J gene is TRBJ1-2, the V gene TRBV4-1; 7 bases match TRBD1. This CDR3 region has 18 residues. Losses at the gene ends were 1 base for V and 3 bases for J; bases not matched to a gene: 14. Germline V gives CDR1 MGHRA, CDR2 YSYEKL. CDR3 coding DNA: TGCGCCAGCAGCCAAGTAGAGGATGGGACAGAGACGCACTATGGCTACACCTTC. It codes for CASSQVEDGTETHYGYTF.

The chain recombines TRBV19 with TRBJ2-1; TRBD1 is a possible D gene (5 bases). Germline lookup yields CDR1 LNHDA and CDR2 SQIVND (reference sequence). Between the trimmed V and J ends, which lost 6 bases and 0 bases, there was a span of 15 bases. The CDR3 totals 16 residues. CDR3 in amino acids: CASSTGPNFSYNEQFF. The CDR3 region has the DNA TGTGCCAGTAGCACAGGTCCTAACTTCTCCTACAATGAGCAGTTCTTC.

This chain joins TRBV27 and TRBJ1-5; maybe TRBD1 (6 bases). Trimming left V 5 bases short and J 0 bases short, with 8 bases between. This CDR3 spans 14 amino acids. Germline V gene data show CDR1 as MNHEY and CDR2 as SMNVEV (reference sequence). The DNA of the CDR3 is TGTGCCAGCAGTCAGGGGATTAGCAATCAGCCCCAGCATTTT. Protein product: CASSQGISNQPQHF.

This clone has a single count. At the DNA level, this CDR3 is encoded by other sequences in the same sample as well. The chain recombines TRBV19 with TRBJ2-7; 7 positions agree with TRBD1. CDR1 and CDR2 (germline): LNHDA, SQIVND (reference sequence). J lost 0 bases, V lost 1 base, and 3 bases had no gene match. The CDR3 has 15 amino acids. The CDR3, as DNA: TGTGCCAGTAGTATAGGACAGGGCCTCTCCTACGAGCAGTACTTC. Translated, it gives CASSIGQGLSYEQYF.

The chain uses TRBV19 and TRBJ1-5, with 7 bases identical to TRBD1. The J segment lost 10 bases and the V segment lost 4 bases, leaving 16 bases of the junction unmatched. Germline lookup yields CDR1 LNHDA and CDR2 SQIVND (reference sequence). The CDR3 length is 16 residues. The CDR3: CASSSNPVTGYSPQHF. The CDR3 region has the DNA TGTGCCAGTAGTAGTAACCCCGTGACAGGGTATTCACCCCAGCATTTT.

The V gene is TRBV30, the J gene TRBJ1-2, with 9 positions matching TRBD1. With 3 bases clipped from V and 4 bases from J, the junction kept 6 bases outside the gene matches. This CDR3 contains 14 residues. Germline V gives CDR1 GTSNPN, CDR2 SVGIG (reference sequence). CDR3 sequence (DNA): TGTGCCTGGAGGAGGACAGGGGCGGTCTATGGCTACACCTTC. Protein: CAWRRTGAVYGYTF.

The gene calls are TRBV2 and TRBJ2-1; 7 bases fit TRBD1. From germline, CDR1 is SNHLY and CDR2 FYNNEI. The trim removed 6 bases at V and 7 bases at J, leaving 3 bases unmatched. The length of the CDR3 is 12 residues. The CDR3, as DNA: TGTGCCAGCAGGTTACAGGGGAATGAGCAGTTCTTC. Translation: CASRLQGNEQFF.

CDR3 DNA: TGTGCCAGCAGTTATTGGCAGGGGAACACCGGGGAGCTGTTTTTT. Translation: CASSYWQGNTGELFF. V and J are TRBV6-5 and TRBJ2-2; possibly TRBD1 for D (5 bases). The CDR3 totals 15 residues. The germline gives CDR1 MNHEY, CDR2 SVGAGI. Deletions cut 3 bases from V and 1 base from J, with 9 bases between.

CDR3 sequence reads: CASSQMGLRELFF. The CDR3 coding sequence is TGTGCCAGTTCCCAAATGGGCTTGCGGGAGCTGTTTTTT. V and J are TRBV27 and TRBJ2-2; D gene unclear. V was clipped by 9 bases and J by 9 bases, with 17 bases between them. The CDR3 totals 13 residues. CDR1 is MNHEY and CDR2 is SMNVEV in the germline V gene (reference sequence).

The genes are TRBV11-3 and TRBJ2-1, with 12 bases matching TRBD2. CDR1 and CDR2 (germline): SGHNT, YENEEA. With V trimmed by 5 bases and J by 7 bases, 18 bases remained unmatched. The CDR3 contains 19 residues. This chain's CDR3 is CASSVMGGPSGRARNEQFF. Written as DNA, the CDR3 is TGTGCCAGCAGCGTGATGGGGGGTCCTAGCGGGAGGGCCCGGAATGAGCAGTTCTTC. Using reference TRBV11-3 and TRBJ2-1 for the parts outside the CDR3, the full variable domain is EAGVVQSPRYKIIEKKQPVAFWCNPISGHNTLYWYLQNLGQGPELLIRYENEEAVDDSQLPKDRFSAERLKGVDSTLKIQPAELGDSAVYLCASSVMGGPSGRARNEQFFGPGTRLTVL.

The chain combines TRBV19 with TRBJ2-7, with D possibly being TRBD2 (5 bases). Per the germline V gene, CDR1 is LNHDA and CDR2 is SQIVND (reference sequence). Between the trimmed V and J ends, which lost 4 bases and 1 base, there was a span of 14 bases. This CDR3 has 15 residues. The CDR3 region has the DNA TGTGCCAGTAGTAACAGAGCGGATCAATCCTACGAGCAGTACTTC. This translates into CASSNRADQSYEQYF. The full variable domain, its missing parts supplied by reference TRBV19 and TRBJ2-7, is DGGITQSPKYLFRKEGQNVTLSCEQNLNHDAMYWYRQDPGQGLRLIYYSQIVNDFQKGDIAEGYSVSREKKESFPLTVTSAQKNPTAFYLCASSNRADQSYEQYFGPGTRLTVT.

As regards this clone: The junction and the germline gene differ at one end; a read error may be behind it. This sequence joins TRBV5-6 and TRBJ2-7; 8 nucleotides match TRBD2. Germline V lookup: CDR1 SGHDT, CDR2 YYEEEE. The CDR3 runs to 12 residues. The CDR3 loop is CASSRGGSGAPF. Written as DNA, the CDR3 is TGTGCCAGCAGCCGGGGGGGGAGCGGGGCGCCCTTC.

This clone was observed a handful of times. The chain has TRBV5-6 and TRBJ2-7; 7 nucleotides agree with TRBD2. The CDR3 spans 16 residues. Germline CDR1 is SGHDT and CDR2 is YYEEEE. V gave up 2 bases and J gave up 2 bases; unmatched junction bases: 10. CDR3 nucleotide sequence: TGTGCCAGCAGCTTATTTAACCTAGCGGTTGCCTACGAGCAGTACTTC. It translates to CASSLFNLAVAYEQYF. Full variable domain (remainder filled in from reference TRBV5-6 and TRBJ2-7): DAGVTQSPTHLIKTRGQQVTLRCSPKSGHDTVSWYQQALGQGPQFIFQYYEEEERQRGNFPDRFSGHQFPNYSSELNVNALLLGDSALYLCASSLFNLAVAYEQYFGPGTRLTVT.

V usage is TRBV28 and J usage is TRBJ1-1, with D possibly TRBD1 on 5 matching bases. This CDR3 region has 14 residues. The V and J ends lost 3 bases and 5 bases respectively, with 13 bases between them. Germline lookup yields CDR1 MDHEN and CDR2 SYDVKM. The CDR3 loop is CASSLGLRETEAFF. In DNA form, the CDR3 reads TGTGCCAGCAGTTTGGGACTCCGGGAGACTGAAGCTTTCTTT.

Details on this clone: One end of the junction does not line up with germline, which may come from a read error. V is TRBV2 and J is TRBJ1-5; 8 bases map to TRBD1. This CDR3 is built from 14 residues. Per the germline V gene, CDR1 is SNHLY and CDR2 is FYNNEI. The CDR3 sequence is CASRTGESNQPQNF. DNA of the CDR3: TGTGCCAGCAGGACAGGGGAAAGCAATCAGCCCCAGAATTTT.

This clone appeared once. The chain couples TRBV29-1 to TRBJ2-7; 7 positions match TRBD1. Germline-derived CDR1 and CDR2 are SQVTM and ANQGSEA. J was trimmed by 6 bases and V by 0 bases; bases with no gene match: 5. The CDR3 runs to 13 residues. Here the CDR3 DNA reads TGCAGCGTTGAAGATCGACAGGGCGGCGAGCAGTACTTC. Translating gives CSVEDRQGGEQYF.

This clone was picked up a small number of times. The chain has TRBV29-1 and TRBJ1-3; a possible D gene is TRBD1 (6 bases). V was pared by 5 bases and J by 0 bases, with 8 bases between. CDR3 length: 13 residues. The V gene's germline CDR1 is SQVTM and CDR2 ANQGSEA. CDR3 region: CSVWTDSGNTIYF. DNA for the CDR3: TGCAGCGTTTGGACAGACTCTGGAAACACCATATATTTT.

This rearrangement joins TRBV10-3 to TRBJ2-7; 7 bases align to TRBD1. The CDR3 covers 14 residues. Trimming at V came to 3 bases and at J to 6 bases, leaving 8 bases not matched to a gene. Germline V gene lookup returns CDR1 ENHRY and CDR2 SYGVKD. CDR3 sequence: CAISDSRGGTEQYF. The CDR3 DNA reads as TGTGCCATCAGTGACTCGCGAGGGGGCACCGAGCAGTACTTC.

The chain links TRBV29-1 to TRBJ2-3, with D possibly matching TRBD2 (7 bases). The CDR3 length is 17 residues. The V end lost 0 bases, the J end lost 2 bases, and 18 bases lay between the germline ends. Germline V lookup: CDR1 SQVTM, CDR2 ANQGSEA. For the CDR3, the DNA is TGCAGCGTTGAAGAGGGGGCCGGGCGGGAGCCCACAGATACGCAGTATTTT. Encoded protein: CSVEEGAGREPTDTQYF.

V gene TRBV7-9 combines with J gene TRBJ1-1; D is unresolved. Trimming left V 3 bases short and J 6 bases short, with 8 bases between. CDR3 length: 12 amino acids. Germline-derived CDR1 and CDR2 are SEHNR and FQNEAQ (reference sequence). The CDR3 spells CASSFRRSEAFF. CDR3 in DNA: TGTGCCAGCAGCTTTAGGAGGTCTGAAGCTTTCTTT.

The CDR3 region is CASSIGQSYEQYF. CDR3 DNA: TGTGCCAGTAGTATAGGCCAGTCCTACGAGCAGTACTTC. V gene TRBV19 combines with J gene TRBJ2-7; unclear D gene. The CDR3 is made up of 13 amino acids. V shed 1 base and J shed 1 base, with 5 bases lying between them. The germline V gene has CDR1 LNHDA and CDR2 SQIVND (reference sequence).

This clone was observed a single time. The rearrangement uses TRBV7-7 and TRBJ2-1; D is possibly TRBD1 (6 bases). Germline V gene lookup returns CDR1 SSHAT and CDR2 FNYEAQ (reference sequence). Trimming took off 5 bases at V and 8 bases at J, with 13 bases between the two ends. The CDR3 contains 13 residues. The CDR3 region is CASSPTGSHEQFF. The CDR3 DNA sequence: TGTGCCAGCAGCCCCACAGGGTCTCATGAGCAGTTCTTC.

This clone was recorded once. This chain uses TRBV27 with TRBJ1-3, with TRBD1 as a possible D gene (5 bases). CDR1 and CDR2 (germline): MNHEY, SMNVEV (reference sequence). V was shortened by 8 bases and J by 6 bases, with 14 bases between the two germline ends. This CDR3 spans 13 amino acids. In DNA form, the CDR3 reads TGTGCCAGCTCAGGGTTTGCGGAAAACACCATATATTTT. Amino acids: CASSGFAENTIYF.

The CDR3 loop is CATSRGGQAPQETQYF. CDR3 nucleotide sequence: TGTGCCACCAGCAGGGGGGGACAGGCCCCCCAAGAGACCCAGTACTTC. The chain carries TRBV15 and TRBJ2-5, with 8 bases identical to TRBD1. Germline V gives CDR1 LNHNV, CDR2 YYDKDF (reference sequence). The CDR3 has 16 residues. V gave up 3 bases and J gave up 1 base; unmatched junction bases: 7. The whole variable domain, remainder taken from reference TRBV15 and TRBJ2-5, is DAMVIQNPRYQVTQFGKPVTLSCSQTLNHNVMYWYQQKSSQAPKLLFHYYDKDFNNEADTPDNFQSRRPNTSFCFLDIRSPGLGDTAMYLCATSRGGQAPQETQYFGPGTRLLVL.